The source of this TCR beta chain is a study of shared clonotypes between healthy human individuals. The sample holds one count of this clone. Its target is not known. All participating donors were Caucasian adults from Nashville, Tennessee. Each cell subset's genomic DNA was divided evenly among several immunoSEQ plates. Sequenced by immunoSEQ multiplex PCR; TCRdb stores in-frame clones only, minus some. The table shows 2,500,000 or so clones, with roughly 92% occurring only once. The CDR3 runs 12 residues. V lost 3 bases, J lost 9 bases, and 9 bases lay in between. Germline CDR1 reads KGHSH; CDR2 reads LQKENI. Study-level points and caveats: How much donors shared clonotypes was expected to be affected by sequencing depth. Larger estimated richness was generally seen in naive subsets than in memory subsets.

This clonotype originated in a young man in good health. Source material: naive CD4+ T cells sorted from blood. The subset was: CD45RA+ positively selected. This sequence joins TRBV18 and TRBJ2-1, with D possibly TRBD2 on 5 matching bases. The CDR3 loop is CASSPERLEQFF. Written as DNA, the CDR3 is TGTGCCAGCTCACCCGAGCGGCTTGAGCAGTTCTTC. Combining the CDR3 with reference TRBV18 and TRBJ2-1 gives the whole variable domain NAGVMQNPRHLVRRRGQEARLRCSPMKGHSHVYWYRQLPEEGLKFMVYLQKENIIDESGMPKERFSAEFPKEGPSILRIQQVVRGDSAAYFCASSPERLEQFFGPGTRLTVL.